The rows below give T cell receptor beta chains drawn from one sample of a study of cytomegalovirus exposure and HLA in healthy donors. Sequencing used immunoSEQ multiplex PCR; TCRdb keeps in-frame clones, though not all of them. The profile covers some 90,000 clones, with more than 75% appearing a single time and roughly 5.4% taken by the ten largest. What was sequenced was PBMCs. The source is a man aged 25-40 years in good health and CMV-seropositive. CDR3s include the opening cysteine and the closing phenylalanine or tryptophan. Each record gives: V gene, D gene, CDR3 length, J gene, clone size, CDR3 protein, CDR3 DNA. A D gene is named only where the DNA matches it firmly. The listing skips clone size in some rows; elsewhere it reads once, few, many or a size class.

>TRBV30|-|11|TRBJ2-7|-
CAWSASLHLYF
TGTGCCTGGAGTGCAAGCCTTCATTTGTACTTC
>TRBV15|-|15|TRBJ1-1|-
CATSRELRGNTEAFF
TGTGCCACCAGCAGAGAATTGCGGGGGAACACTGAAGCTTTCTTT
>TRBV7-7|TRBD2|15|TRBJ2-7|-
CASSLEAGSSYEQYF
TGTGCTAGCAGCTTAGAAGCGGGGAGCTCCTACGAGCAGTACTTC
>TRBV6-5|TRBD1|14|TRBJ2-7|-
CASSLSGTGDEQYF
TGTGCCAGCAGTCTCTCCGGGACAGGGGACGAGCAGTACTTC
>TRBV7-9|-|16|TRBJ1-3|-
CASSLGPGASGNTIYF
TGTGCCAGCAGCTTAGGCCCAGGGGCCTCTGGAAACACCATATATTTT
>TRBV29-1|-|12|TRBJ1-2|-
CSVERTDYGYTF
TGCAGCGTTGAACGAACAGACTATGGCTACACCTTC
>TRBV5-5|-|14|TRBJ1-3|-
CASSSRSSGNTIYF
TGTGCCAGCAGCTCTCGGAGCTCTGGAAACACCATATATTTT
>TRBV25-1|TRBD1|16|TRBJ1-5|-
CASSPSGQGTIRPQHF
TGTGCCAGCAGTCCCTCGGGACAGGGCACAATCAGGCCCCAGCATTTT
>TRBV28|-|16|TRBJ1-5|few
CASSLAAPMGNQPQHF
TGTGCCAGCAGCCTCGCTGCCCCTATGGGCAATCAGCCCCAGCATTTT
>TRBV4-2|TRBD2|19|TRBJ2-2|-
CASSQAKLAGGSYTGELFF
TGTGCCAGCAGCCAAGCTAAGCTAGCGGGGGGGTCGTACACCGGGGAGCTGTTTTTT
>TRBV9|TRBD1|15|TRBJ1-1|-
CASSVVQGMNTEAFF
TGTGCCAGCAGCGTAGTACAGGGGATGAACACTGAAGCTTTCTTT
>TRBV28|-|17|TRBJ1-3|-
CASSLRRQALSGNTIYF
TGTGCCAGCAGTTTAAGGAGACAGGCCCTCTCTGGAAACACCATATATTTT
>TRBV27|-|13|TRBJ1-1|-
CASRGAPNTEAFF
TGTGCCAGCAGGGGGGCCCCGAACACTGAAGCTTTCTTT
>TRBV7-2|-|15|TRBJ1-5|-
CASSLDGGGGQPQHF
TGTGCCAGCAGCTTAGATGGTGGTGGTGGCCAGCCCCAGCATTTT
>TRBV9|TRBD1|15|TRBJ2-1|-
CASSARDSSYNEQFF
TGTGCCAGCAGCGCCCGGGACAGCTCCTACAATGAGCAGTTCTTC
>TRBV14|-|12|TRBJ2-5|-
CASSGGLWTQYF
TGTGCCAGCAGTGGGGGGTTGTGGACCCAGTACTTC
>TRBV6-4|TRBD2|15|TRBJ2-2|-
CASSASGGAPGELFF
TGTGCCAGCAGTGCGAGCGGGGGGGCTCCAGGGGAGCTGTTTTTT
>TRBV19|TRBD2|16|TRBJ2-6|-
CASSPSGSSGANVLTF
TGTGCCAGTAGTCCTAGCGGGAGCTCTGGGGCCAACGTCCTGACTTTC
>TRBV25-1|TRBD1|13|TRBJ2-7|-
CASSGTGDHEQYF
TGTGCCAGCAGTGGGACAGGGGATCACGAGCAGTACTTC
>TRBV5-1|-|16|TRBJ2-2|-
CASSSDSLEGIGELFF
TGCGCCAGCAGCTCCGACTCCCTGGAGGGGATCGGGGAGCTGTTTTTT